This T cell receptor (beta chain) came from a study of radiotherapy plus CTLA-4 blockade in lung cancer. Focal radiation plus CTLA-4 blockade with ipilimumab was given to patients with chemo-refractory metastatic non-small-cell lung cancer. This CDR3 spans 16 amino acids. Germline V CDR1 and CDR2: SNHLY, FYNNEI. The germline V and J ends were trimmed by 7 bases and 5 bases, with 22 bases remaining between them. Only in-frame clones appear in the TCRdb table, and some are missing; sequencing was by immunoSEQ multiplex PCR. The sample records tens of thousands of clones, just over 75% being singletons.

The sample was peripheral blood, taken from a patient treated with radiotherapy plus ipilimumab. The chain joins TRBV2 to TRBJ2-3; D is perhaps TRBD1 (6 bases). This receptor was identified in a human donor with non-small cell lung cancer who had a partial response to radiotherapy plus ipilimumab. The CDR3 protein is CASKPPDRTFGDTQYF. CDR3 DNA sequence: TGTGCCAGCAAGCCCCCCGACAGGACCTTCGGAGATACGCAGTATTTT.